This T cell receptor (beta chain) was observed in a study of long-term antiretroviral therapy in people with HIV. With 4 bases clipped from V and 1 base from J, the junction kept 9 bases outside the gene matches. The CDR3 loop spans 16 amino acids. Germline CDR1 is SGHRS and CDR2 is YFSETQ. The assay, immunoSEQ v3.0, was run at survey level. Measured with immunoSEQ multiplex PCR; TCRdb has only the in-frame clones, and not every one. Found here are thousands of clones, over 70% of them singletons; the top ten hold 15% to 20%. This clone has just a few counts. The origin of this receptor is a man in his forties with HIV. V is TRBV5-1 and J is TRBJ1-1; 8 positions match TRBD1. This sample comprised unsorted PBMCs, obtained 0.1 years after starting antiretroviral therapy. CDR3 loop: CASSPTWTGTNTEAFF. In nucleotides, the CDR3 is TGCGCCAGCAGCCCTACCTGGACAGGGACGAACACTGAAGCTTTCTTT.